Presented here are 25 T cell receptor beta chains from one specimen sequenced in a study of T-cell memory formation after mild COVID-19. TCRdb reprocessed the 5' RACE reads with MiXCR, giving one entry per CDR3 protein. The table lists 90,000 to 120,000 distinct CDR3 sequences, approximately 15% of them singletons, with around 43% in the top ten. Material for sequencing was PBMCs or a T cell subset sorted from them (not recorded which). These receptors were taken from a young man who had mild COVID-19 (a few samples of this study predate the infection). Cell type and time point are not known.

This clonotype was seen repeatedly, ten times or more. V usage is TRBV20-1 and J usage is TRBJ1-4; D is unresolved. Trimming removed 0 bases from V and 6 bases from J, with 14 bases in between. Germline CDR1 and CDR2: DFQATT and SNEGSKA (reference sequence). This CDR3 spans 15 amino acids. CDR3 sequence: CSARDRSPTHEKLFF. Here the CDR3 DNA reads TGCAGTGCTAGAGATAGGAGTCCTACTCATGAAAAACTGTTTTTT.

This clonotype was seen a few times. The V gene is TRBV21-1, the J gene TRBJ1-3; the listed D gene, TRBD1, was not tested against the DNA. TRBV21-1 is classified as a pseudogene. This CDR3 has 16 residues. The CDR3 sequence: CASPRWTGVPPGTIYF. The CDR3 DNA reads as TGTGCCAGCCCCCGATGGACAGGGGTACCCCCCGGCACCATATATTTT.

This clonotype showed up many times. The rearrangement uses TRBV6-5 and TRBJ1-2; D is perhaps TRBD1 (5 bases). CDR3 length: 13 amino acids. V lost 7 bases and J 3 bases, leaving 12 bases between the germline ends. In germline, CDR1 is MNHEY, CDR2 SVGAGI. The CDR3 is CASTLGGDYGYTF. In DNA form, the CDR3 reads TGTGCCAGCACCCTTGGAGGGGACTATGGCTACACCTTC.

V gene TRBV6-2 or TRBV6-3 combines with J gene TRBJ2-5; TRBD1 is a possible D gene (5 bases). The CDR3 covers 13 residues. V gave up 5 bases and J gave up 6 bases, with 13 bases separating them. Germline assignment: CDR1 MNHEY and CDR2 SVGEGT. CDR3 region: CASSPGLRKTQYF. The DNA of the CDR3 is TGTGCCAGCAGTCCAGGGCTCAGGAAGACCCAGTACTTC.

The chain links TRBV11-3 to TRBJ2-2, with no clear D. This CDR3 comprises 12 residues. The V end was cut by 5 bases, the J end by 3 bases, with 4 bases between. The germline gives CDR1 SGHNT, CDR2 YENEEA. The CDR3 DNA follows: TGTGCCAGCAGCCCATACACCGGGGAGCTGTTTTTT. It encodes CASSPYTGELFF.

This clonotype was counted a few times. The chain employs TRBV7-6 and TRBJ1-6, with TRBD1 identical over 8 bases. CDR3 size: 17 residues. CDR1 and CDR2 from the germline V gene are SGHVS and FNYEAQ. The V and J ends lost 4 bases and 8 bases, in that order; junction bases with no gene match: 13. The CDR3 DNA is TGTGCCAGCAGCTCACAGAATACCGGGACAGGCCATTCACCCCTCCACTTT. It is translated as CASSSQNTGTGHSPLHF.

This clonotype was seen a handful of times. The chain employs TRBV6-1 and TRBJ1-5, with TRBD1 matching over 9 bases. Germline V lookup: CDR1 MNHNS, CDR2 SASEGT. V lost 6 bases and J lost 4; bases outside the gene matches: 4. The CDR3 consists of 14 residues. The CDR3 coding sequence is TGTGCCAGCAGAGGGACAGGGCGGAATCAGCCCCAGCATTTT. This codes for CASRGTGRNQPQHF.

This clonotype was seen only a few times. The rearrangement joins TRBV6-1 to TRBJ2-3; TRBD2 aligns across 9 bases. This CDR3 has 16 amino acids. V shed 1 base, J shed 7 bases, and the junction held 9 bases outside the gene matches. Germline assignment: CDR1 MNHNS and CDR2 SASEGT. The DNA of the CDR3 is TGTGCCAGCAGTGAAGTTCTAGCGGGGATGGAACATACGCAGTATTTT. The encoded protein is CASSEVLAGMEHTQYF.

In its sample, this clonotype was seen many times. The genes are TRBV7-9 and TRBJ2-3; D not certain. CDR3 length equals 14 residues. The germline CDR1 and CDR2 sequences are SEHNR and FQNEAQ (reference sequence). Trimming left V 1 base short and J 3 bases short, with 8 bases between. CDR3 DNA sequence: TGTGCCAGCAGCTTAGAGAAAGAGACAGATACGCAGTATTTT. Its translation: CASSLEKETDTQYF.

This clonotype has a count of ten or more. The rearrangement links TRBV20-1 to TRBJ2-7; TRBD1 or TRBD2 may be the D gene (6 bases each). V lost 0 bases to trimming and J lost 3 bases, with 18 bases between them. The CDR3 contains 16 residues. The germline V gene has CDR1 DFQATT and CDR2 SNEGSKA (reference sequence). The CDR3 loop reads CSARDRGEWGHYEQYF. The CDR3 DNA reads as TGCAGTGCTAGAGATCGCGGGGAATGGGGGCACTACGAGCAGTACTTC.

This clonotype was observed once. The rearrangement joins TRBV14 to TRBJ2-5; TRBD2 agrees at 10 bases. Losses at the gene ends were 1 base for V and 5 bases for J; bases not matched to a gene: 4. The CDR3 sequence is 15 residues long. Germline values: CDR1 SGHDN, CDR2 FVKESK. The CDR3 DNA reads TGTGCCAGCAGCCAAGGTAGCGGGGGGCTTGAGACCCAGTACTTC. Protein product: CASSQGSGGLETQYF. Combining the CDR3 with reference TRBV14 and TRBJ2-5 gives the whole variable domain EAGVTQFPSHSVIEKGQTVTLRCDPISGHDNLYWYRRVMGKEIKFLLHFVKESKQDESGMPNNRFLAERTGGTYSTLKVQPAELEDSGVYFCASSQGSGGLETQYFGPGTRLLVL.

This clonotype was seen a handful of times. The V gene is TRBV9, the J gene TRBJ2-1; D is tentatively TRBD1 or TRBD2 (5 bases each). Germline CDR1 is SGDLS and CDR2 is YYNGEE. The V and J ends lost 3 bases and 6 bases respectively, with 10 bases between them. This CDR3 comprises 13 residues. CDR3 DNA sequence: TGTGCCAGCAGCGAGGGGACCCGCAATGAGCAGTTCTTC. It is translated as CASSEGTRNEQFF. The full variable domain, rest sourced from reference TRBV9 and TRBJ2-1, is DSGVTQTPKHLITATGQRVTLRCSPRSGDLSVYWYQQSLDQGLQFLIQYYNGEERAKGNILERFSAQQFPDLHSELNLSSLELGDSALYFCASSEGTRNEQFFGPGTRLTVL.

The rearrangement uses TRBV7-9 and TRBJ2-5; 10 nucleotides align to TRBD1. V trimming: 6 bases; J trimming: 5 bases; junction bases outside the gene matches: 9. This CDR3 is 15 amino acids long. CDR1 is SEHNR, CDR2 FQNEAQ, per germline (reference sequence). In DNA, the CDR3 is TGTGCCAGCAGGGCCGGGACAGGGGTCTGGGAGACCCAGTACTTC. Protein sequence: CASRAGTGVWETQYF.

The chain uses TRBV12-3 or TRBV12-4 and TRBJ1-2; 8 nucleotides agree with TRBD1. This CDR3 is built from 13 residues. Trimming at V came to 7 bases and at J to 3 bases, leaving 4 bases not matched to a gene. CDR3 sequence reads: CASNEGQDYGYTF. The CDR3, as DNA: TGTGCCAGCAACGAGGGACAGGACTATGGCTACACCTTC.

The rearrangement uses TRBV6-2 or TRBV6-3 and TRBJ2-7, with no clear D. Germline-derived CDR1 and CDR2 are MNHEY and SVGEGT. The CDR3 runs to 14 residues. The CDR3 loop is CASSYSGRRYQPNV. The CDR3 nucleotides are TGTGCCAGCAGTTACTCCGGGCGGCGTTACCAGCCGAACGTC.

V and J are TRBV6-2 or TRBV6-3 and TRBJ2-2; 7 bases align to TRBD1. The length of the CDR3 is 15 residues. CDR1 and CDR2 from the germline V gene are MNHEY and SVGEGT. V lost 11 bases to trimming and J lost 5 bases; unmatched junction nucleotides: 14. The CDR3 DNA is TGTGCCGGACAAACAGGGGACCGGCGGACCGGGGAGCTGTTTTTT. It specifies CAGQTGDRRTGELFF.

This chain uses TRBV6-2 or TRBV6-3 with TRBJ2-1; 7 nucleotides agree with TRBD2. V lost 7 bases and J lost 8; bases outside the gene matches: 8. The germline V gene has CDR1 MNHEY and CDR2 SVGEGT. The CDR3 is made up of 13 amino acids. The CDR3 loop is CASTLTSFHEQFF. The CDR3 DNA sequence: TGTGCCAGCACCCTGACTAGCTTCCATGAGCAGTTCTTC.

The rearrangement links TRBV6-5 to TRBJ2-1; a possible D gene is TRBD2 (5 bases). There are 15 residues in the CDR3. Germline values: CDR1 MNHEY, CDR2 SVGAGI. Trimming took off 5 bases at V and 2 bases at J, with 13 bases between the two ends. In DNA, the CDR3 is TGTGCCAGCAGTGGCACCGCCGGGGCCTACAATGAGCAGTTCTTC. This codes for CASSGTAGAYNEQFF.

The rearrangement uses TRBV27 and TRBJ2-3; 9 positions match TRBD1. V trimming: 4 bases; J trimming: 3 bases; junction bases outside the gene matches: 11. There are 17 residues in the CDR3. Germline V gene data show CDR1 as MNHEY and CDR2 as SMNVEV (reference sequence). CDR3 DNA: TGTGCCAGCAGTTACCTCCTAGACAGGGGGAGGACAGATACGCAGTATTTT. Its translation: CASSYLLDRGRTDTQYF.

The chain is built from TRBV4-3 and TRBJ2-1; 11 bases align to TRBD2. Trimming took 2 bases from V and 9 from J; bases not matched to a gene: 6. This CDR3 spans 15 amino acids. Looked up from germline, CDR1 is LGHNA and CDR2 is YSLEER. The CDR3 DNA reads TGCGCCAGCAGCCAAAGTAGCGGGGGGGCCGGTGAGCAGTTCTTC. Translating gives CASSQSSGGAGEQFF.

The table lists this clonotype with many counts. The CDR3 reads CASSPGTGLYEQYF. The CDR3 DNA sequence: TGCGCCAGCAGTCCCGGGACAGGCCTCTACGAGCAGTACTTC. This chain connects TRBV5-1 to TRBJ2-7, with 8 nucleotides matching TRBD1. The V gene's germline CDR1 is SGHRS and CDR2 YFSETQ. The CDR3 runs 14 residues. Germline trimming cut 5 bases from V and 3 bases from J; bases unmatched to any gene: 7.

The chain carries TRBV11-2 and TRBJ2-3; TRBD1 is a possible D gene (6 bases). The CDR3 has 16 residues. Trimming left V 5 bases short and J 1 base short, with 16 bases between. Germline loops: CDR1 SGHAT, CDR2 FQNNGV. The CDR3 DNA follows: TGTGCCAGCAGCCCCAGGGACACCTTAGGCACAGATACGCAGTATTTT. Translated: CASSPRDTLGTDTQYF.

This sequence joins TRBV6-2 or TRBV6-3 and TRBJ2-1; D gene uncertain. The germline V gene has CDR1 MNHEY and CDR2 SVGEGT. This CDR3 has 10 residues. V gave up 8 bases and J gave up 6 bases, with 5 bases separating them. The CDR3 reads CASGINEQFF. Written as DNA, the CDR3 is TGTGCCAGCGGCATCAATGAGCAGTTCTTC.

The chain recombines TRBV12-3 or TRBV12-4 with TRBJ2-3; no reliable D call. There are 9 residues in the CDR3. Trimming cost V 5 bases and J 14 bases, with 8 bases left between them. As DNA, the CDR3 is TGTGCCAGCAGTCCCCCCATGTATTTT. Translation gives CASSPPMYF.

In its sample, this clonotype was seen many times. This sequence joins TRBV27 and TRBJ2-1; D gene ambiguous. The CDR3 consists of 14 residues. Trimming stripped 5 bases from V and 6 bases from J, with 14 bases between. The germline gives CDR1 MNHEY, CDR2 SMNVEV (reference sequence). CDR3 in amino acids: CASSRGSTINEQFF. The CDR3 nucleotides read TGTGCCAGCAGTCGAGGTAGCACGATCAATGAGCAGTTCTTC.